What follows are 26 T cell receptor beta chains derived from one specimen sequenced in a study of T cell responses to AZD1222 COVID-19 vaccine. The protocol was immunoSEQ multiplex PCR, while the TCRdb copy is restricted to in-frame clones and leaves out a portion. The sample records about 100,000 clones, 70% to 90% being singletons. Sequenced material: peripheral blood, taken on day 0 of AZD1222 vaccination. The receptors were gathered from an adult in good health.

This clone was seen more than once but under ten times. V and J are TRBV6-5 and TRBJ1-2, with 7 bases matching TRBD1. V lost 6 bases and J lost 4; bases outside the gene matches: 5. The germline V gene has CDR1 MNHEY and CDR2 SVGAGI. This CDR3 is 13 amino acids long. In DNA form, the CDR3 reads TGTGCCAGCAGAACGACAGGGTCCTATGGCTACACCTTC. As protein: CASRTTGSYGYTF.

The chain employs TRBV7-9 and TRBJ1-1; D is unresolved. CDR1 is SEHNR and CDR2 is FQNEAQ in the germline V gene (reference sequence). The CDR3 totals 15 residues. The germline V and J ends were trimmed by 2 bases and 2 bases, with 12 bases remaining between them. The chain's CDR3 is CASSLPGEGNTEAFF. CDR3 nucleotides: TGTGCCAGCAGCTTACCCGGGGAAGGAAACACTGAAGCTTTCTTT.

This rearrangement joins TRBV18 to TRBJ2-4; no reliable D call. CDR3 length equals 14 residues. V lost 0 bases and J lost 5, with 8 bases in between. Germline loops: CDR1 KGHSH, CDR2 LQKENI. The CDR3 protein is CASSPPSHQNIQYF. CDR3 nucleotides: TGTGCCAGCTCACCACCGTCCCACCAAAACATTCAGTACTTC.

The chain has TRBV7-6 and TRBJ2-3; 12 bases align to TRBD2. The germline V gene encodes CDR1 SGHVS and CDR2 FNYEAQ. There are 17 residues in the CDR3. V shed 1 base, J shed 5 bases, and the junction held 7 bases outside the gene matches. This CDR3 reads CASSLGLAGAGVDTQYF. In DNA form, the CDR3 reads TGTGCCAGCAGCTTAGGACTAGCGGGAGCGGGCGTAGATACGCAGTATTTT.

The V gene is TRBV3-1 (or the pseudogene TRBV3-2), the J gene TRBJ1-3; 7 nucleotides align to TRBD1. CDR1 and CDR2 (germline): LGHDT, YNNKEL (reference sequence). The CDR3 totals 13 residues. J gave up 4 bases and V 4 bases, and 1 base lay outside the gene matches. In DNA form, the CDR3 reads TGTGCCAGCAGCCGGGGACAGGGAAACACCATATATTTT. Encoded protein: CASSRGQGNTIYF.

CDR3 DNA sequence: TGCGCCAGCAGCCAAGGGGGGCCCGAGACCCAGTACTTC. Its protein product is CASSQGGPETQYF. This chain connects TRBV4-1 to TRBJ2-5, with D maybe TRBD1 (6 bases). The CDR3 spans 13 residues. V lost 1 base, J lost 5 bases, and 8 bases lay in between. Per the germline V gene, CDR1 is MGHRA and CDR2 is YSYEKL.

This clone was counted only a few times. The gene calls are TRBV3-1 (or the pseudogene TRBV3-2) and TRBJ2-7; D possibly corresponds to TRBD1 (5 bases). V was shortened by 0 bases and J by 5 bases, with 14 bases between the two germline ends. This CDR3 is 15 amino acids long. Germline CDR1 reads LGHDT; CDR2 reads YNNKEL (reference sequence). CDR3 loop: CASSQESGRVHEQYF. CDR3 DNA: TGTGCCAGCAGCCAAGAATCAGGCAGGGTCCACGAGCAGTACTTC.

The gene calls are TRBV18 and TRBJ1-5; unclear D gene. The CDR3 spans 17 residues. Trimming removed 6 bases from V and 4 bases from J, with 22 bases in between. Germline CDR1 reads KGHSH; CDR2 reads LQKENI. CDR3 sequence: CASSPEVAGGGNQPQHF. CDR3 nucleotides: TGTGCCAGCTCCCCAGAGGTTGCGGGTGGAGGGAATCAGCCCCAGCATTTT.

The chain is built from TRBV2 and TRBJ2-7; perhaps TRBD1 as D (6 bases). Germline V gives CDR1 SNHLY, CDR2 FYNNEI. The V gene lost 11 bases and the J gene lost 0 bases, with 17 bases spanning the gap. The CDR3 has 14 amino acids. CDR3 nucleotides: TGTGCCTCCTTTAAGGGGGACAACTCCTACGAGCAGTACTTC. This sequence encodes CASFKGDNSYEQYF.

J is TRBJ2-3 and V is TRBV19; 9 bases align to TRBD1. The length of the CDR3 is 14 residues. V shed 6 bases and J 2 bases; nucleotides not matched to a gene: 3. Germline V CDR1 and CDR2: LNHDA, SQIVND (reference sequence). The DNA for the CDR3 is TGTGCCAGTAGCAGGGACAGGGCCACAGATACGCAGTATTTT. Translation gives CASSRDRATDTQYF.

The chain couples TRBV7-9 to TRBJ2-7; no firm D call. CDR1 is SEHNR, CDR2 FQNEAQ, per germline (reference sequence). Trimming took 2 bases from V and 3 from J, leaving 11 bases between them. The CDR3 is 14 amino acids. The CDR3 DNA reads TGTGCCAGCAGCTTAATGGACCGAAGCTACGAGCAGTACTTC. Its protein is CASSLMDRSYEQYF.

The genes are TRBV14 and TRBJ1-4; TRBD1 matches 7 bases. Germline lookup yields CDR1 SGHDN and CDR2 FVKESK. CDR3 length: 16 residues. With 3 bases clipped from V and 7 bases from J, the junction kept 11 bases outside the gene matches. The DNA for the CDR3 is TGTGCCAGCAGCCATGCTATAGCAGGGGGGATTGAAAAACTGTTTTTT. This codes for CASSHAIAGGIEKLFF.

The CDR3 loop is CASSQWGLSDSLSNQPQHF. For the CDR3, the DNA is TGCGCCAGCAGTCAATGGGGTCTATCCGACAGTTTGAGCAATCAGCCCCAGCATTTT. This sequence joins TRBV23-1 and TRBJ1-5, with D possibly being TRBD1 (5 bases). TRBV23-1 is assigned to the ORF class and has an uncertain function. This CDR3 contains 19 residues. The V end lost 1 base, the J end lost 1 base, and 20 bases lay between the germline ends.

This rearrangement joins TRBV7-9 to TRBJ1-1; 8 bases map to TRBD1. The CDR3 length is 13 residues. The J segment lost 5 bases and the V segment lost 5 bases, leaving 4 bases of the junction unmatched. Germline CDR1 SEHNR, CDR2 FQNEAQ (reference sequence). The CDR3 loop reads CASSGQGETEAFF. The CDR3 bases are TGTGCCAGCAGCGGACAGGGAGAGACTGAAGCTTTCTTT. The variable domain in full, with the rest retrieved from reference TRBV7-9 and TRBJ1-1, is DTGVSQNPRHKITKRGQNVTFRCDPISEHNRLYWYRQTLGQGPEFLTYFQNEAQLEKSRLLSDRFSAERPKGSFSTLEIQRTEQGDSAMYLCASSGQGETEAFFGQGTRLTVV.

This sequence joins TRBV4-1 and TRBJ1-2, with 7 bases fitting TRBD1. V lost 0 bases, J lost 3 bases, and 4 bases stayed unmatched. This CDR3 has 15 amino acids. Germline CDR1 MGHRA, CDR2 YSYEKL. The CDR3 nucleotides are TGCGCCAGCAGCCAAGATCGCGGGACAGACTATGGCTACACCTTC. This sequence encodes CASSQDRGTDYGYTF.

The chain employs TRBV30 and TRBJ2-7; D unclear. The germline gives CDR1 GTSNPN, CDR2 SVGIG (reference sequence). The ends were cut back, 0 bases at V and 2 bases at J, with 8 bases in the middle. CDR3 length: 13 amino acids. The CDR3 reads CAWSVLRPYEQYF. The CDR3 DNA is TGTGCCTGGAGTGTTTTGCGGCCCTACGAGCAGTACTTC.

The V gene is TRBV19, the J gene TRBJ1-1, with D tentatively TRBD1 (5 bases). CDR3 size: 15 residues. The V end was cut by 5 bases, the J end by 6 bases, with 19 bases between. Germline V gene sequence: CDR1 LNHDA, CDR2 SQIVND (reference sequence). The CDR3, as DNA: TGTGCCAGTAGTCCCCTCGACCGGCAGGGATCTGAAGCTTTCTTT. Protein product: CASSPLDRQGSEAFF.

The V and J genes are TRBV18 and TRBJ2-6, with D possibly matching TRBD1 (5 bases). CDR3 size: 17 residues. V lost 0 bases and J 2 bases, leaving 11 bases between the germline ends. The V gene's germline CDR1 is KGHSH and CDR2 LQKENI. Written as DNA, the CDR3 is TGTGCCAGCTCACCACCCAAAGCAGGGACTGGGGCCAACGTCCTGACTTTC. Translated: CASSPPKAGTGANVLTF.

The genes are TRBV9 and TRBJ2-3; maybe TRBD2 (5 bases). V was pared by 0 bases and J by 1 base, with 12 bases between. CDR1 is SGDLS, CDR2 YYNGEE, per germline. The CDR3 loop spans 16 amino acids. The chain's CDR3 is CASSVAEGRGTDTQYF. CDR3 coding DNA: TGTGCCAGCAGCGTAGCCGAGGGAAGGGGCACAGATACGCAGTATTTT.

This chain links TRBV6-5 with TRBJ2-1; D ambiguous. Germline values: CDR1 MNHEY, CDR2 SVGAGI. The CDR3 is 15 residues long. V lost 6 bases and J lost 0, with 12 bases in between. As DNA, the CDR3 is TGTGCCAGCAGCCTTCGCCACTACTCCTACAATGAGCAGTTCTTC. Translated, it gives CASSLRHYSYNEQFF.

The CDR3: CASSSLPGQGYEQYF. The CDR3 nucleotides read TGTGCCAGCAGCTCACTCCCGGGACAGGGATACGAGCAGTACTTC. The chain combines TRBV7-2 with TRBJ2-7; 9 nucleotides agree with TRBD1. The V gene end was trimmed by 4 bases and the J gene end by 4 bases; junction bases not matched to a gene: 8. Germline V gene data show CDR1 as SGHTA and CDR2 as FQGNSA. The CDR3 sequence is 15 residues long.

This chain uses TRBV3-1 (or the pseudogene TRBV3-2) with TRBJ1-6; D not certain. V lost 4 bases and J lost 10, with 14 bases in between. The germline gives CDR1 LGHDT, CDR2 YNNKEL (reference sequence). The CDR3 length is 14 residues. The CDR3 loop reads CASSPTMGSSPLHF. The CDR3 DNA sequence: TGTGCCAGCAGCCCTACAATGGGTTCCTCACCCCTCCACTTT.

This rearrangement joins TRBV19 to TRBJ2-1; D is unclear. The CDR3 runs 12 residues. Germline V CDR1 and CDR2: LNHDA, SQIVND (reference sequence). Trimming left V 5 bases short and J 10 bases short, with 12 bases between. CDR3 region: CASSSAAGEQFF. In nucleotides, the CDR3 is TGTGCCAGTAGTTCGGCCGCCGGGGAGCAGTTCTTC.

The gene calls are TRBV15 and TRBJ2-1, with TRBD2 matching over 7 bases. CDR1 LNHNV and CDR2 YYDKDF come from the germline V gene (reference sequence). V lost 1 base to trimming and J lost 6 bases; unmatched junction nucleotides: 9. There are 16 residues in the CDR3. For the CDR3, the DNA is TGTGCCACCAGCAGAGGGGGGGGACTCACTGTCAATGAGCAGTTCTTC. Encoded protein: CATSRGGGLTVNEQFF.

This clone appeared a single time. Other DNA sequences of this sample code for an identical CDR3. This sequence joins TRBV18 and TRBJ1-1; a weak D match, TRBD1 (5 bases). Trimming shortened V by 3 bases and J by 1 base, and 9 bases separated the two germline ends. The CDR3 is made up of 14 amino acids. The V gene's germline CDR1 is KGHSH and CDR2 LQKENI. The CDR3 protein is CASSPGQGNTEAFF. The CDR3 DNA sequence: TGTGCCAGCTCACCGGGGCAGGGGAACACTGAAGCTTTCTTT.

The rearrangement uses TRBV27 and TRBJ1-5, with TRBD1 as a possible D gene (5 bases). The germline V gene encodes CDR1 MNHEY and CDR2 SMNVEV (reference sequence). This CDR3 contains 18 residues. Trimming removed 0 bases from V and 2 bases from J, with 17 bases in between. The CDR3 nucleotides are TGTGCCAGCAGTTTATCCTCTGGAGCGTGGGGGGGCAATCAGCCCCAGCATTTT. It is translated as CASSLSSGAWGGNQPQHF.